This record concerns one T cell receptor (beta chain) sequence. The target antigen is unknown. The PCR was carried out with 60 Vbeta primers and 13 Jbeta primers. TCRdb's table, derived via immunoSEQ multiplex PCR, lists solely in-frame clones and lacks some. The repertoire includes 150,000 to 200,000 clones, around 72% of them detected once, and roughly 1.4% sits in the top ten. This record belongs to a study of cytomegalovirus exposure and HLA in healthy donors. Study results and limitations: Using the classifier, cytomegalovirus status was reportedly diagnosed with high specificity and sensitivity. The study designated over 150 TCR beta chains cytomegalovirus-associated. Prior analysis indicated that the majority of TCR beta V segments exhibited productivity approximately 87% or approximately 30% of the time.

V was clipped by 4 bases and J by 4 bases, with 12 bases between them. Germline CDR1 SGHRS, CDR2 YFSETQ. The CDR3 is made up of 13 amino acids. The origin of this receptor is a man aged 45-60 years in good health and CMV-seronegative. The sequencing input was PBMCs. The J gene is TRBJ2-7, the V gene TRBV5-1; a possible D gene is TRBD1 (6 bases). This CDR3 reads CASSTGQSYEQYF. The CDR3 nucleotides are TGCGCCAGCAGCACCGGACAGTCATACGAGCAGTACTTC.